This passage covers 21 T cell receptor beta chains from one sample sequenced in a study of T cells after yellow fever vaccination. Using its own MiXCR run on the 5' RACE reads, TCRdb lists one record per CDR3 protein. Altogether some 350,000 distinct CDR3 sequences are present, roughly 4% being singletons, with the ten largest covering 20% to 25%. The specimen was PBMCs, collected 5 days after the yellow fever booster vaccination. Source of these receptors: a man younger than 35 who received the YFV17D yellow fever vaccine.

The J gene is TRBJ1-6, the V gene TRBV20-1; 10 nucleotides match TRBD1. The V gene end was trimmed by 3 bases and the J gene end by 9 bases; junction bases not matched to a gene: 11. The CDR3 covers 16 residues. Germline assignment: CDR1 DFQATT and CDR2 SNEGSKA (reference sequence). CDR3 sequence reads: CSASLLLGTGVSPLHF. DNA of the CDR3: TGCAGTGCTAGTTTACTCCTCGGGACAGGGGTTTCACCCCTCCACTTT.

This clonotype came up a few times. The chain employs TRBV18 and TRBJ2-5; D may correspond to TRBD1 or TRBD2 (5 bases each). The CDR3 is made up of 15 amino acids. V shed 3 bases and J shed 2 bases, with 13 bases lying between them. CDR1 and CDR2 (germline): KGHSH, LQKENI. This chain's CDR3 is CASSPGEGEQETQYF. The CDR3 DNA reads TGTGCCAGCTCACCCGGGGAAGGGGAGCAAGAGACCCAGTACTTC.

This clonotype was counted at least ten times. For the CDR3, the DNA is TGTGCCAGCAGTTTAACCGGGATTAGCACAGATACGCAGTATTTT. Translating gives CASSLTGISTDTQYF. This chain links TRBV27 with TRBJ2-3; TRBD2 is a possible D gene (5 bases). The ends were cut back, 2 bases at V and 0 bases at J, with 9 bases in the middle. The CDR3 spans 15 residues. Germline V gene sequence: CDR1 MNHEY, CDR2 SMNVEV (reference sequence).

This clonotype was seen at least ten times. The chain couples TRBV18 to TRBJ2-1; TRBD2 matches 13 bases. Germline V gene data show CDR1 as KGHSH and CDR2 as LQKENI. There are 15 residues in the CDR3. After removal of 3 bases from V and 5 bases from J, the junction contained 1 base not matched to a gene. CDR3 bases: TGTGCCAGCTCACCCGGGACTAGCGGGGACAATGAGCAGTTCTTC. This encodes CASSPGTSGDNEQFF. The variable domain in full, with the rest retrieved from reference TRBV18 and TRBJ2-1, is NAGVMQNPRHLVRRRGQEARLRCSPMKGHSHVYWYRQLPEEGLKFMVYLQKENIIDESGMPKERFSAEFPKEGPSILRIQQVVRGDSAAYFCASSPGTSGDNEQFFGPGTRLTVL.

This clonotype has only a few counts. The chain joins TRBV20-1 to TRBJ2-3; possible D gene TRBD2, 7 bases. The germline CDR1 and CDR2 sequences are DFQATT and SNEGSKA (reference sequence). The V and J ends lost 0 bases and 0 bases respectively, with 13 bases between them. This CDR3 has 16 amino acids. This chain's CDR3 is CSARDSRGPSTDTQYF. The CDR3 DNA follows: TGCAGTGCTAGAGATTCGCGGGGGCCTAGCACAGATACGCAGTATTTT.

This clonotype was recorded at least ten times. The chain employs TRBV7-9 and TRBJ2-7, with D uncertain. Germline-derived CDR1 and CDR2 are SEHNR and FQNEAQ (reference sequence). V was pared by 6 bases and J by 4 bases, with 7 bases between. The CDR3 extends over 11 amino acids. Here the CDR3 DNA reads TGTGCCAGCAGTAACCGTTACGAGCAGTACTTC. Protein: CASSNRYEQYF.

This clonotype was picked up a small number of times. This chain links TRBV24-1 with TRBJ2-3; the D is unclear. The CDR3 has 13 amino acids. V lost 3 bases to trimming and J lost 2 bases, with 5 bases between them. Per germline, CDR1 KGHDR and CDR2 SFDVKD. The CDR3 sequence: CATSDGDTDTQYF. Written as DNA, the CDR3 is TGTGCCACCAGTGATGGTGACACAGATACGCAGTATTTT.

The chain couples TRBV5-1 to TRBJ1-2; D unclear. The germline V and J ends were trimmed by 2 bases and 5 bases, with 7 bases remaining between them. From germline, CDR1 is SGHRS and CDR2 YFSETQ. This CDR3 comprises 12 residues. The CDR3 nucleotides are TGCGCCAGCAGCTTCGACGGGTATGGCTACACCTTC. It specifies CASSFDGYGYTF.

This clonotype came up a few times. The V call is TRBV20-1, the J call TRBJ2-5; TRBD2 matches at 8 bases. The CDR3 is made up of 13 amino acids. Per the germline V gene, CDR1 is DFQATT and CDR2 is SNEGSKA (reference sequence). The J segment lost 5 bases and the V segment lost 8 bases, leaving 10 bases of the junction unmatched. CDR3 sequence reads: CSTGGAGSETQYF. CDR3 nucleotide sequence: TGCAGTACCGGGGGGGCCGGGAGTGAGACCCAGTACTTC.

This clonotype was counted between two and nine times. The rearrangement uses TRBV19 and TRBJ2-7; 12 bases agree with TRBD1. V shed 1 base and J 6 bases; nucleotides not matched to a gene: 4. The CDR3 extends over 15 amino acids. Germline V gives CDR1 LNHDA, CDR2 SQIVND (reference sequence). CDR3 sequence (DNA): TGTGCCAGTAGTATAGGCGGGACAGGGGGCCTCGAGCAGTACTTC. Translation gives CASSIGGTGGLEQYF.

This clonotype was found many times. This chain links TRBV6-5 with TRBJ2-3, with D unclear. Germline CDR1 reads MNHEY; CDR2 reads SVGAGI. This CDR3 has 16 residues. V was shortened by 0 bases and J by 4 bases, with 14 bases between the two germline ends. The CDR3 loop reads CASSYSSVGHPDTQYF. The CDR3 bases are TGTGCCAGCAGTTACTCGAGCGTGGGCCACCCAGATACGCAGTATTTT.

In its sample, this clonotype was seen a few times. The chain recombines TRBV6-2 or TRBV6-3 with TRBJ2-7; 8 bases line up with TRBD1. The CDR3 runs 14 residues. Germline trimming cut 5 bases from V and 2 bases from J; bases unmatched to any gene: 5. Germline values: CDR1 MNHEY, CDR2 SVGEGT. The CDR3 coding sequence is TGTGCCAGCAGTGTCCGACAGGGGACCTACGAGCAGTACGTC. Amino acid sequence: CASSVRQGTYEQYV.

This clonotype came up a few times. The gene calls are TRBV7-9 and TRBJ2-1; D is undetermined. This CDR3 has 14 residues. The germline CDR1 and CDR2 sequences are SEHNR and FQNEAQ (reference sequence). V lost 0 bases to trimming and J lost 8 bases, with 11 bases between them. The CDR3 loop is CASSLATPSDEQFF. The CDR3 bases are TGTGCCAGCAGCTTAGCTACCCCCTCGGATGAGCAGTTCTTC.

Written as DNA, the CDR3 is TGTGCCAGCAGTACGCGGCCGGGCACAGATACGCAGTATTTT. This codes for CASSTRPGTDTQYF. The J gene is TRBJ2-3, the V gene TRBV28; D gene unclear. The V end lost 5 bases, the J end lost 1 base, and 10 bases lay between the germline ends. The CDR3 runs to 14 residues. The germline V gene has CDR1 MDHEN and CDR2 SYDVKM.

This clonotype appeared many times. The CDR3, as DNA: TGCGCCAGCAGCCAAAGACAGGGGGTTTATGAGCAGTTCTTC. It specifies CASSQRQGVYEQFF. This rearrangement joins TRBV4-1 to TRBJ2-1; 9 bases are shared with TRBD1. This CDR3 contains 14 residues. Germline-derived CDR1 and CDR2 are MGHRA and YSYEKL. The V and J ends lost 2 bases and 8 bases, in that order; junction bases with no gene match: 4.

This clonotype has ten or more counts. This chain connects TRBV18 to TRBJ2-7; D ambiguous. Trimming removed 2 bases at V and 3 bases at J, with 8 bases between. Germline V lookup: CDR1 KGHSH, CDR2 LQKENI. The CDR3 is 13 amino acids. The DNA of the CDR3 is TGTGCCAGCTCACCAAGCGCCTACTACGAGCAGTACTTC. Protein sequence: CASSPSAYYEQYF. Full variable domain (remainder filled in from reference TRBV18 and TRBJ2-7): NAGVMQNPRHLVRRRGQEARLRCSPMKGHSHVYWYRQLPEEGLKFMVYLQKENIIDESGMPKERFSAEFPKEGPSILRIQQVVRGDSAAYFCASSPSAYYEQYFGPGTRLTVT.

V is TRBV12-3 or TRBV12-4 and J is TRBJ1-4; 7 bases are shared with TRBD1. Germline trimming cut 4 bases from V and 0 bases from J; bases unmatched to any gene: 2. This CDR3 has 15 residues. The CDR3 protein is CASSSTGTTNEKLFF. DNA for the CDR3: TGTGCCAGCAGTTCGACAGGGACAACTAATGAAAAACTGTTTTTT.

This chain connects TRBV29-1 to TRBJ1-4; D possibly corresponds to TRBD1 (6 bases). The CDR3 has 15 amino acids. Germline V gene lookup returns CDR1 SQVTM and CDR2 ANQGSEA. The V end lost 0 bases, the J end lost 7 bases, and 15 bases lay between the germline ends. The CDR3 region has the DNA TGCAGCGTTGAAGATACGTCAGGGGAGGGTGAAAAACTGTTTTTT. Translating it yields CSVEDTSGEGEKLFF.

V is TRBV11-2 and J is TRBJ2-1, with 12 positions matching TRBD1. Germline CDR1 SGHAT, CDR2 FQNNGV. V was clipped by 0 bases and J by 12 bases; unmatched bases: 12. CDR3 length: 17 amino acids. CDR3 residues: CASSLDRWGTGGSRQFF. The CDR3 nucleotides are TGTGCCAGCAGCTTAGATAGATGGGGGACAGGGGGCTCAAGGCAGTTCTTC.

The sample holds many counts of this clonotype. This chain links TRBV5-5 with TRBJ2-1; tentatively, D is TRBD1 (6 bases). Germline CDR1 reads SGHKS; CDR2 reads YYEKEE (reference sequence). The ends were cut back, 2 bases at V and 0 bases at J, with 12 bases in the middle. The length of the CDR3 is 16 residues. The CDR3 nucleotides read TGTGCCAGCAGCTTTGACAGGTTGAGCTCCTACAATGAGCAGTTCTTC. It is translated as CASSFDRLSSYNEQFF. The full variable domain, with the rest looked up from reference TRBV5-5 and TRBJ2-1, is DAGVTQSPTHLIKTRGQQVTLRCSPISGHKSVSWYQQVLGQGPQFIFQYYEKEERGRGNFPDRFSARQFPNYSSELNVNALLLGDSALYLCASSFDRLSSYNEQFFGPGTRLTVL.

There are many counts of this clonotype. This chain connects TRBV5-1 to TRBJ2-1; the D gene is possibly TRBD2 (7 bases). This CDR3 is 16 amino acids long. Germline CDR1 reads SGHRS; CDR2 reads YFSETQ. Trimming removed 1 base from V and 3 bases from J, with 14 bases in between. CDR3 region: CASSLLGGELYNEQFF. Here the CDR3 DNA reads TGCGCCAGCAGCTTGTTAGGGGGGGAACTCTACAATGAGCAGTTCTTC.